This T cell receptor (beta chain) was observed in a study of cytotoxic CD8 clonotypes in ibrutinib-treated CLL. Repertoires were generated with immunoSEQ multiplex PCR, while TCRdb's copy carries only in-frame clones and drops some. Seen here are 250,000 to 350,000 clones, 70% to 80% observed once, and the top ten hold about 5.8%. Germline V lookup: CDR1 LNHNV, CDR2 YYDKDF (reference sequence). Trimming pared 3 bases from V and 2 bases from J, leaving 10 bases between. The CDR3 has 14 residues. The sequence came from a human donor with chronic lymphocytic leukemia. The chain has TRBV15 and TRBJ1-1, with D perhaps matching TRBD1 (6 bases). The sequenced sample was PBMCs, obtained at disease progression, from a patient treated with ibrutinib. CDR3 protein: CATSREDSNTEAFF. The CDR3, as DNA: TGTGCCACCAGCAGGGAGGACAGTAACACTGAAGCTTTCTTT.